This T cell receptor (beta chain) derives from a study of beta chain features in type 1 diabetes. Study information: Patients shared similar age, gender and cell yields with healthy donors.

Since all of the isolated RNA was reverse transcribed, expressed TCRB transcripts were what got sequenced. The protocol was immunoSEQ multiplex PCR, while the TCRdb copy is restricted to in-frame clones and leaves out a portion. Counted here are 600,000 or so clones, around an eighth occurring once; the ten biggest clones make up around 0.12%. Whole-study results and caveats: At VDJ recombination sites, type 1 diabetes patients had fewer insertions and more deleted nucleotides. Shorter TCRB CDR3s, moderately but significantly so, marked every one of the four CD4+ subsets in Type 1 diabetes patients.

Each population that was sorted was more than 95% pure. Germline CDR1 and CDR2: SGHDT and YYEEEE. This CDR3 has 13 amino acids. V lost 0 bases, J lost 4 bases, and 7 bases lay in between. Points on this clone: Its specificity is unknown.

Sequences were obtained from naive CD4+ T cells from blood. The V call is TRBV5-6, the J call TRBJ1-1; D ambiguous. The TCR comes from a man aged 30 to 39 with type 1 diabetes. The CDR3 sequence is CASSLGVGTEAFF. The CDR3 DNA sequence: TGTGCCAGCAGCTTGGGGGTCGGCACTGAAGCTTTCTTT.